The subject of this entry is one TCR beta chain. Those enrolled in Seattle joined during active infection and were followed longitudinally afterward. These data are taken from a study of blood T cell repertoires in COVID-19. Study as a whole: Donors in the United States, Italy and Spain gave samples during acute or convalescent COVID-19. Sample material is recorded as cDNA or gDNA derived from T cells, B-cell-depleted T cells, or PBMCs.

Per the original methods: Cell counts per sample came from amplifying reference gene primers. Generated by immunoSEQ multiplex PCR, the TCRdb table keeps only in-frame clones and is missing some. V and J calls and clone size are as listed in that table; D and trimming were resolved from the DNA. The sample lists a few hundred thousand clones, 90% occurring once. V lost 10 bases and J lost 1; bases outside the gene matches: 3. Germline CDR1 is ENHRY and CDR2 is SYGVKD. The CDR3 is made up of 13 amino acids. The chain carries TRBV10-3 and TRBJ2-4; 8 nucleotides match TRBD1. Sequencing was carried out using peripheral blood. The source of this sequence is a woman under 40 with COVID-19, enrolled during active disease. The DNA for the CDR3 is TGTGCCACCAGGGGGCCCGCCAAAAACATTCAGTACTTC. It translates to CATRGPAKNIQYF.